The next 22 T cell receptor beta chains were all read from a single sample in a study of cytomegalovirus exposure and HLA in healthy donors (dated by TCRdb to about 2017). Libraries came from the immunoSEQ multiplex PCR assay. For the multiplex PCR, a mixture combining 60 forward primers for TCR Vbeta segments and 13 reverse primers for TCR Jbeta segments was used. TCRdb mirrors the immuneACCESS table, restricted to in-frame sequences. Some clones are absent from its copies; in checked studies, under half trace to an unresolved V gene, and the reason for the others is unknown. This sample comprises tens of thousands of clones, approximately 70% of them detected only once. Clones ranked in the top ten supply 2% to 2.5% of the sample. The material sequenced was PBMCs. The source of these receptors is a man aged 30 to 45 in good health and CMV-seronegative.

The CDR3 DNA is TGTGCCAGCAGCTTAGGGATCCTAGGCTACGAGCAGTACTTC. It encodes CASSLGILGYEQYF. The chain combines TRBV7-8 with TRBJ2-7; D gene unclear. V was clipped by 1 base and J by 3 bases, with 10 bases between them. Germline V gene lookup returns CDR1 SGHVS and CDR2 FQNEAQ. The CDR3 contains 14 residues.

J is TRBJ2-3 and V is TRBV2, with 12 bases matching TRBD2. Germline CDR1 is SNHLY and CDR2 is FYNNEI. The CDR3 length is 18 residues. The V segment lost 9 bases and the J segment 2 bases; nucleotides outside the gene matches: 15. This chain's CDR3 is CASSRGLAGGGYTDTQYF. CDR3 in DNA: TGTGCCAGTAGCCGGGGCCTAGCGGGAGGGGGGTACACAGATACGCAGTATTTT.

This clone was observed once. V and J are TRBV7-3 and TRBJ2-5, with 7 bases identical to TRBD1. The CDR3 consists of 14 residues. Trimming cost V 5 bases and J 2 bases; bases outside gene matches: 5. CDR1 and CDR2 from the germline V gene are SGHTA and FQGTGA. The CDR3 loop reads CASSPTGQQETQYF. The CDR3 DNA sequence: TGTGCCAGCAGCCCTACGGGACAGCAAGAGACCCAGTACTTC.

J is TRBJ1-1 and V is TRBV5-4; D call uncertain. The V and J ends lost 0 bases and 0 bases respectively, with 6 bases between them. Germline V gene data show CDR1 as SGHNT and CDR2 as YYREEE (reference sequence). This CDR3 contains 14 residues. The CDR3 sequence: CASSLGQMNTEAFF. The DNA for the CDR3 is TGTGCCAGCAGCTTGGGTCAGATGAACACTGAAGCTTTCTTT.

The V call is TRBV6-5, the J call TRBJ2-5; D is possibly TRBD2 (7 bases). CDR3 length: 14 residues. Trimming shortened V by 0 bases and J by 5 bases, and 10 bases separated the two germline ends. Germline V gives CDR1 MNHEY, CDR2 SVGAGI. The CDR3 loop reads CASSYSGGRETQYF. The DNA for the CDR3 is TGTGCCAGCAGTTACTCGGGGGGGCGGGAGACCCAGTACTTC.

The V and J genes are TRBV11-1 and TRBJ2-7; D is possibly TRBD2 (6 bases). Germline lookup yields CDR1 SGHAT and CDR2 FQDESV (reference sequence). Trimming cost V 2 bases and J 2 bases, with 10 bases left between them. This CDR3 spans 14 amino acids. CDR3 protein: CASSLHGRTYEQYF. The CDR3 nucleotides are TGTGCCAGCAGCTTACACGGGAGAACCTACGAGCAGTACTTC. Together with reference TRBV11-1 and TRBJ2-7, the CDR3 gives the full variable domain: EAEVAQSPRYKITEKSQAVAFWCDPISGHATLYWYRQILGQGPELLVQFQDESVVDDSQLPKDRFSAERLKGVDSTLKIQPAELGDSAMYLCASSLHGRTYEQYFGPGTRLTVT.

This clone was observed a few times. The CDR3 spells CAWSVPYGLSSYEQYF. The CDR3 bases are TGTGCCTGGAGTGTACCCTACGGACTTAGCTCCTACGAGCAGTACTTC. The chain uses TRBV30 and TRBJ2-7; perhaps TRBD2 as D (5 bases). Germline values: CDR1 GTSNPN, CDR2 SVGIG (reference sequence). Trimming stripped 0 bases from V and 0 bases from J, with 15 bases between. There are 16 residues in the CDR3.

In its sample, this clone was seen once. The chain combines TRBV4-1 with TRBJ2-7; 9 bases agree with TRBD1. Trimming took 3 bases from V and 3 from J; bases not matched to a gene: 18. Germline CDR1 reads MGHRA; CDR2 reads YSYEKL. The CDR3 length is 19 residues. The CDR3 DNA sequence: TGCGCCAGCAGCCACGACTTGACAGGGGGTTCACGTAATCTCTACGAGCAGTACTTC. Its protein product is CASSHDLTGGSRNLYEQYF.

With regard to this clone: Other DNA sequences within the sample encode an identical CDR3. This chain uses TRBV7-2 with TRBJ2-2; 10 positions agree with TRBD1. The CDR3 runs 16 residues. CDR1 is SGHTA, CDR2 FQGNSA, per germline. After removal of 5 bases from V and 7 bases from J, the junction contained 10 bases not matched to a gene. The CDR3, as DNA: TGTGCCAGCAGCCTAGTCGGGACAGGGGTCAACGGGGAGCTGTTTTTT. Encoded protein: CASSLVGTGVNGELFF.

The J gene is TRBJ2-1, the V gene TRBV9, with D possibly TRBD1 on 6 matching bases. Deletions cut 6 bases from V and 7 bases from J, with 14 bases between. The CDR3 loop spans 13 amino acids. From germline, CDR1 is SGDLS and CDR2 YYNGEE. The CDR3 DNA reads TGTGCCAGCAACCTACAGGGTTGGAATGAGCAGTTCTTC. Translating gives CASNLQGWNEQFF.

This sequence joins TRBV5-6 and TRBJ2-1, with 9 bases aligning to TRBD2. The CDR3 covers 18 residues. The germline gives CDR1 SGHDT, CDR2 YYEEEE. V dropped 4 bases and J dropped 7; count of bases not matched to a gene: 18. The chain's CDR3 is CASSPYLPGSGRLNEQFF. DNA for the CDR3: TGTGCCAGCAGCCCCTATCTTCCCGGTAGCGGGAGATTGAATGAGCAGTTCTTC.

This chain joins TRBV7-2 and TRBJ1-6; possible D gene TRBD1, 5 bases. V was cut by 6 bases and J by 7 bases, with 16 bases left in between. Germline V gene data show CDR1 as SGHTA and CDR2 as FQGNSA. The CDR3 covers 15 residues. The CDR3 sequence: CASSPQVAGNSPLHF. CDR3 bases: TGTGCCAGCAGTCCACAGGTGGCTGGGAATTCACCCCTCCACTTT.

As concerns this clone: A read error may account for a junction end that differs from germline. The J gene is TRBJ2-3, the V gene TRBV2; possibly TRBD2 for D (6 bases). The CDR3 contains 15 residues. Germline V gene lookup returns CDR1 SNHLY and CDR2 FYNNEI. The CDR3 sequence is CASTEDGSSTDTQYF. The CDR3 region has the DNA TGTGCCAGCACTGAAGACGGGAGTAGCACAGATACGCAGTATTTT.

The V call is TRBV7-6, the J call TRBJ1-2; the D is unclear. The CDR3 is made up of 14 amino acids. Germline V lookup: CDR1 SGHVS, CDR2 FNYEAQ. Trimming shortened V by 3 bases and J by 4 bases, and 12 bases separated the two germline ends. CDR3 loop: CASSLGKAGYGYTF. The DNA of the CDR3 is TGTGCCAGCAGCTTGGGCAAAGCCGGCTATGGCTACACCTTC.

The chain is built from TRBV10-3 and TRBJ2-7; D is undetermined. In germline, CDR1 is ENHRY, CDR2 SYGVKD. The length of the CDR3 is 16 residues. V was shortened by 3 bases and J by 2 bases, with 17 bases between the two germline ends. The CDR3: CAISEYDLQATYEQYF. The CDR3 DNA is TGTGCCATCAGTGAATACGACCTTCAGGCTACCTACGAGCAGTACTTC.

The CDR3 DNA is TGTGCCAGCTCGGTCCAGGGGGCAGGTGAAGCTTTCTTT. This translates into CASSVQGAGEAFF. The rearrangement links TRBV18 to TRBJ1-1; the match to TRBD1 covers 8 bases. CDR1 and CDR2 (germline): KGHSH, LQKENI. The junction had 7 bases not matched to a gene; V was cut back by 6 bases and J by 7 bases. The CDR3 consists of 13 residues.

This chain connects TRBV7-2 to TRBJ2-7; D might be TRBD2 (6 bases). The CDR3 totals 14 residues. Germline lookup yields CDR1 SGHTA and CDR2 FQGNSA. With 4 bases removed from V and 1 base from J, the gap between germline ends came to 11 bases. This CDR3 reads CASSSTRESYEQYF. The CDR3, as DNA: TGTGCCAGCAGCTCGACACGGGAGTCCTACGAGCAGTACTTC. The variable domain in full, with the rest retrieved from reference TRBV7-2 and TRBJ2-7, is GAGVSQSPSNKVTEKGKDVELRCDPISGHTALYWYRQSLGQGLEFLIYFQGNSAPDKSGLPSDRFSAERTGGSVSTLTIQRTQQEDSAVYLCASSSTRESYEQYFGPGTRLTVT.

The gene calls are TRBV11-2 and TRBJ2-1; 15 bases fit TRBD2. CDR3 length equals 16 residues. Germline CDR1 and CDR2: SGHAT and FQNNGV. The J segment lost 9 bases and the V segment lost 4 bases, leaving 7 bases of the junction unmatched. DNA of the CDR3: TGTGCCAGCAGCTGGGGACTAGCGGGGGGATTTTCTGAGCAGTTCTTC. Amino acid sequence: CASSWGLAGGFSEQFF.

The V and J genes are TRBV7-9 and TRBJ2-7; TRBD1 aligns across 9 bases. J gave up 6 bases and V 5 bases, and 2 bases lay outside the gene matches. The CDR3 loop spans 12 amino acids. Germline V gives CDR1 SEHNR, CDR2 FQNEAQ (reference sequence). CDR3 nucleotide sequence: TGTGCCAGCAGCGGACAGGGGCCCGAGCAGTACTTC. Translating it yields CASSGQGPEQYF.

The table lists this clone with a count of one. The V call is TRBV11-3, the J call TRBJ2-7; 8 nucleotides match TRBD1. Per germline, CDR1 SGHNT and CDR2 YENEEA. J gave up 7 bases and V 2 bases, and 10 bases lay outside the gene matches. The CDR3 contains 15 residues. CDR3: CASSLSATGAGEQYF. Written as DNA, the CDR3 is TGTGCCAGCAGCTTAAGTGCGACAGGGGCAGGGGAGCAGTACTTC.

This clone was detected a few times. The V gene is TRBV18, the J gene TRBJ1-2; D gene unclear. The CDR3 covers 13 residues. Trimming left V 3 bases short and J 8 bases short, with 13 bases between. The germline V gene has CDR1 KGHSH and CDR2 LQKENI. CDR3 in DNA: TGTGCCAGCTCACCGGGTCTTGGAGGAGGCTACACCTTC. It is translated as CASSPGLGGGYTF. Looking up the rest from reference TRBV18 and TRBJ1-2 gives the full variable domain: NAGVMQNPRHLVRRRGQEARLRCSPMKGHSHVYWYRQLPEEGLKFMVYLQKENIIDESGMPKERFSAEFPKEGPSILRIQQVVRGDSAAYFCASSPGLGGGYTFGSGTRLTVV.

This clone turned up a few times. CDR3 protein: CSVPFSNTGELFF. Here the CDR3 DNA reads TGCAGCGTTCCGTTTTCGAACACCGGGGAGCTGTTTTTT. The chain uses TRBV29-1 and TRBJ2-2; no clear D. The germline V gene encodes CDR1 SQVTM and CDR2 ANQGSEA. Trimming shortened V by 5 bases and J by 0 bases, and 7 bases separated the two germline ends. This CDR3 is built from 13 residues.